This T cell receptor beta chain was recovered during a study of radiotherapy plus CTLA-4 blockade in lung cancer. Method: immunoSEQ multiplex PCR; TCRdb's copy keeps in-frame clones and lacks some. The profile shows 45,000 to 60,000 clones, about 81% of them singletons. The CDR3 sequence is 15 residues long. Looked up from germline, CDR1 is SNHLY and CDR2 is FYNNEI. The J segment lost 2 bases and the V segment lost 5 bases, leaving 8 bases of the junction unmatched. Source: peripheral blood, taken from a patient treated with radiotherapy plus ipilimumab. V usage is TRBV2 and J usage is TRBJ1-1, with TRBD1 matching 7 bases. The receptor's source is a human donor with non-small cell lung cancer who had stable disease on radiotherapy plus ipilimumab. The CDR3 sequence is CASSKRQGRNTEAFF. CDR3 nucleotides: TGTGCCAGCAGTAAGCGACAGGGTAGAAACACTGAAGCTTTCTTT.